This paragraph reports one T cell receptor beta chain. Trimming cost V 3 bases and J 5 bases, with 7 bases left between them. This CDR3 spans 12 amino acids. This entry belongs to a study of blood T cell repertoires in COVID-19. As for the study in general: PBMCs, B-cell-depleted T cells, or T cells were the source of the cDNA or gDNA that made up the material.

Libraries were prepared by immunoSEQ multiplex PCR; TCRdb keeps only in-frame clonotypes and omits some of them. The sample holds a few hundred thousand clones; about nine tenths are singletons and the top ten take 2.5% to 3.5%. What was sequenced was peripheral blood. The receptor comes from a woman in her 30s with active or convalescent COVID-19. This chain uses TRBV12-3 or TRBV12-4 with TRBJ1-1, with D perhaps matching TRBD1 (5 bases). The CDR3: CASSFKGTEAFF. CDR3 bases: TGTGCCAGCAGTTTTAAGGGGACTGAAGCTTTCTTT.